The T cell receptor (beta chain) under discussion was sequenced for a study of beta chain features in type 1 diabetes. Study-wide context: Sorted cell examination encompassed under 130 million cells across all samples.

The study reverse transcribed the entire isolated RNA, so it sequenced expressed TCRB transcripts. The protocol was immunoSEQ multiplex PCR, while the TCRdb copy is restricted to in-frame clones and leaves out a portion. The table has nearly 700,000 clones, roughly an eighth seen once. CD45RO/CCR7/CD25/CD127/CD95/CD27 sorting isolated CD4+ naive, central memory, regulatory and stem cell-like memory cells. Sorted populations all had greater than 95% purity. The study's findings and limits: TCRB CDR3 length was moderately but significantly reduced in all four CD4+ subsets of Type 1 diabetes patients.

The CDR3 length is 13 residues. Germline V lookup: CDR1 KGHSH, CDR2 LQKENI. V gave up 3 bases and J gave up 4 bases; unmatched junction bases: 1. Comment on this clone: Its antigen remains unknown. The identical CDR3 is also encoded by other nucleotide sequences in the sample.

This chain connects TRBV18 to TRBJ2-3; 7 nucleotides align to TRBD1. Source material: naive CD4+ T cells from blood. This sequence was found in a young man with type 1 diabetes. The CDR3 coding sequence is TGTGCCAGCTCACCCCAGGGGGCAGATACGCAGTATTTT. Translated, it gives CASSPQGADTQYF.